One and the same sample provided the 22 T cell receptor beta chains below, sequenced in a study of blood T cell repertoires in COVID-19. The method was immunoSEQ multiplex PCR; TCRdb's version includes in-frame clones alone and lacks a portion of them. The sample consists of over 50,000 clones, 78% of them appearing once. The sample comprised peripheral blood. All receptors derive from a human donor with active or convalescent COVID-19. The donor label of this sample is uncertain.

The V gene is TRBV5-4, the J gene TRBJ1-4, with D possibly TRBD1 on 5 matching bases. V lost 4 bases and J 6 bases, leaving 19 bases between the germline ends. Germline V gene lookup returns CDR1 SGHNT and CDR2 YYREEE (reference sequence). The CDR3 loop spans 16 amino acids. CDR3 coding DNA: TGTGCCAGCAGCGGGGGGGTCCAGGTTGGTGATGAAAAACTGTTTTTT. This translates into CASSGGVQVGDEKLFF.

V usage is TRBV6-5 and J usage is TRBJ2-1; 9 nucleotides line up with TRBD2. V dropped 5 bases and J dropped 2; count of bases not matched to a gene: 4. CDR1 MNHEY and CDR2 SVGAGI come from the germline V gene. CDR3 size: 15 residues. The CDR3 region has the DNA TGTGCCAGCAGTCGCGCGGGAGGGGCCTACAATGAGCAGTTCTTC. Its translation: CASSRAGGAYNEQFF.

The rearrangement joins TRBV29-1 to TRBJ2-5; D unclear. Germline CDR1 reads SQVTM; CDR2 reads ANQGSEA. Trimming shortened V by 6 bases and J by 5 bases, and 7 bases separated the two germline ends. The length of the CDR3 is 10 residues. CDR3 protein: CSVDSETQYF. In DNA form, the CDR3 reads TGCAGCGTCGACTCGGAGACCCAGTACTTC.

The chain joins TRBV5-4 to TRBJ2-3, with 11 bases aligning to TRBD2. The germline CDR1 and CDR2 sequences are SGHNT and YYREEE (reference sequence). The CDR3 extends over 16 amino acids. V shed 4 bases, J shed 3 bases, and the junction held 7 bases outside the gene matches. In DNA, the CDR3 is TGTGCCAGCAGCGATAGCGGGAGGGGGGGGACAGATACGCAGTATTTT. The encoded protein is CASSDSGRGGTDTQYF.

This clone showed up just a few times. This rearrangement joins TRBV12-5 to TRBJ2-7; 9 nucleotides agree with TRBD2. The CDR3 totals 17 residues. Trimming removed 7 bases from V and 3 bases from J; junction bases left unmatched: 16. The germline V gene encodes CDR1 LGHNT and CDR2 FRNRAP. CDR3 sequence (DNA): TGTGCTAGTGAAATTGAGACTAGCGGTATAGAAGGCTACGAGCAGTACTTC. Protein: CASEIETSGIEGYEQYF.

The CDR3 protein is CASRETRRQSDTQYF. The CDR3 DNA sequence: TGTGCCAGCCGGGAAACCCGGAGGCAATCAGATACGCAGTATTTT. V usage is TRBV11-3 and J usage is TRBJ2-3, with D possibly matching TRBD2 (5 bases). Trimming pared 8 bases from V and 4 bases from J, leaving 19 bases between. Germline CDR1 and CDR2: SGHNT and YENEEA. The CDR3 consists of 15 residues.

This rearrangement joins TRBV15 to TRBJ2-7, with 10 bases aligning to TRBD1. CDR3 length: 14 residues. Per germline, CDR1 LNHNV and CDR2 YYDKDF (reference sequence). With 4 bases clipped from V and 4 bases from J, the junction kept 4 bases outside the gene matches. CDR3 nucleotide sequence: TGTGCCACCAGCATCGACAGGGGGCGATACGAGCAGTACTTC. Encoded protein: CATSIDRGRYEQYF.

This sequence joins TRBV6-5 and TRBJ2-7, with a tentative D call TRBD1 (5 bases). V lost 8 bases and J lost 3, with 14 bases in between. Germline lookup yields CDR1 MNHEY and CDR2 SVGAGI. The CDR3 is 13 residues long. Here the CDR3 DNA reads TGTGCCAGCCGTACAGGAAATGGCTACGAGCAGTACTTC. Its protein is CASRTGNGYEQYF.

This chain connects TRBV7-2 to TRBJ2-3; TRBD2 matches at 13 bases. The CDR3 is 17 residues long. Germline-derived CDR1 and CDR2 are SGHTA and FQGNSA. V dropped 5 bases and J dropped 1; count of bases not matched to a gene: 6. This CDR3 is CASSLRTSGSRTDTQYF. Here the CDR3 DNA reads TGTGCCAGCAGCCTTAGGACTAGCGGGAGCCGCACAGATACGCAGTATTTT.

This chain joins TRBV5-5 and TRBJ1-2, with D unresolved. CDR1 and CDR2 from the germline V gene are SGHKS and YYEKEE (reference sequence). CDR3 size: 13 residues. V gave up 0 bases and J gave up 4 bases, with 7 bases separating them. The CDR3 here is CASSLESGYGYTF. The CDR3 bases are TGTGCCAGCAGCTTGGAGAGTGGCTATGGCTACACCTTC. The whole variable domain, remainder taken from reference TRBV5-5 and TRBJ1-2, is DAGVTQSPTHLIKTRGQQVTLRCSPISGHKSVSWYQQVLGQGPQFIFQYYEKEERGRGNFPDRFSARQFPNYSSELNVNALLLGDSALYLCASSLESGYGYTFGSGTRLTVV.

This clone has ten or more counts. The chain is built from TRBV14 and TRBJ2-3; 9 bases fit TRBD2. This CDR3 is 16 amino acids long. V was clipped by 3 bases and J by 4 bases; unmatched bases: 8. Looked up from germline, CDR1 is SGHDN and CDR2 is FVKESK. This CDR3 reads CASSQALAGLADTQYF. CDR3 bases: TGTGCCAGCAGCCAGGCACTAGCGGGCCTCGCAGATACGCAGTATTTT.

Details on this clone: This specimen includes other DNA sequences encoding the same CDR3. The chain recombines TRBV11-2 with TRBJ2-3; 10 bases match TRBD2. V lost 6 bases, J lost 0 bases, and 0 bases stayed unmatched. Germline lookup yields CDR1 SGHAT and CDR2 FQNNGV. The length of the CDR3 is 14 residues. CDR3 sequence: CASRTSGSTDTQYF. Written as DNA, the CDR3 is TGTGCCAGCAGGACTAGCGGGAGCACAGATACGCAGTATTTT.

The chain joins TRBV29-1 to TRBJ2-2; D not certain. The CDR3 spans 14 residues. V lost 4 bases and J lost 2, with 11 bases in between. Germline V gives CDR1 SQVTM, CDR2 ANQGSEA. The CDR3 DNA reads TGCAGCGTTGGCGTTAGCCTTAACACCGGGGAGCTGTTTTTT. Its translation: CSVGVSLNTGELFF.

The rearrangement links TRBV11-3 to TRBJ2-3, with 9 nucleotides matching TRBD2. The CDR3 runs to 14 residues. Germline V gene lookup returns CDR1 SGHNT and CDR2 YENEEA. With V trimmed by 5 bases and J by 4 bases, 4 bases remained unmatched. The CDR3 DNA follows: TGTGCCAGCAGCCTCGGACTAGCGCCAGATACGCAGTATTTT. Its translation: CASSLGLAPDTQYF. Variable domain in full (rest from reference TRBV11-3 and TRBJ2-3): EAGVVQSPRYKIIEKKQPVAFWCNPISGHNTLYWYLQNLGQGPELLIRYENEEAVDDSQLPKDRFSAERLKGVDSTLKIQPAELGDSAVYLCASSLGLAPDTQYFGPGTRLTVL.

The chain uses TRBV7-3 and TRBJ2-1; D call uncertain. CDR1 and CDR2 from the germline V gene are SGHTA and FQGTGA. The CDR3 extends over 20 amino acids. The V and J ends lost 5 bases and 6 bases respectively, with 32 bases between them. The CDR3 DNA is TGTGCCAGCAGCCAAATGCCTCGAAGTGGTGTGAGGCCGAGATCCAATGAGCAGTTCTTC. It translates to CASSQMPRSGVRPRSNEQFF. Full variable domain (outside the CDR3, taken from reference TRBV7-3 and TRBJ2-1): GAGVSQTPSNKVTEKGKYVELRCDPISGHTALYWYRQSLGQGPEFLIYFQGTGAADDSGLPNDRFFAVRPEGSVSTLKIQRTERGDSAVYLCASSQMPRSGVRPRSNEQFFGPGTRLTVL.

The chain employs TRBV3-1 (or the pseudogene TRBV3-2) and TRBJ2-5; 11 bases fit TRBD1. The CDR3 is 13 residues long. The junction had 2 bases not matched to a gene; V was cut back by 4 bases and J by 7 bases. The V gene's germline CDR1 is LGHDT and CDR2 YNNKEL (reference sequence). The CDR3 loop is CASSPGQGGTQYF. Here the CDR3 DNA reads TGTGCCAGCAGCCCGGGACAGGGGGGGACCCAGTACTTC.

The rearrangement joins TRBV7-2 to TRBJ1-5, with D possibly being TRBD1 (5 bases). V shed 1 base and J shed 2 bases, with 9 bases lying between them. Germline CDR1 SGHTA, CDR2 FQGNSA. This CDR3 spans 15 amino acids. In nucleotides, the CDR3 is TGTGCCAGCAGCTTAGGGGGCGCGGGCAATCAGCCCCAGCATTTT. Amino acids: CASSLGGAGNQPQHF.

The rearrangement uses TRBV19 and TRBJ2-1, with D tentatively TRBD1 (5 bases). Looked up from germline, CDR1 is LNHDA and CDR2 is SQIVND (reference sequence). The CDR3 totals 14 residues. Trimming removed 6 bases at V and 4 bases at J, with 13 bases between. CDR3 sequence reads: CASRGAEIYNEQFF. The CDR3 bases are TGTGCCAGTAGAGGGGCGGAGATTTACAATGAGCAGTTCTTC.

DNA of the CDR3: TGTGCCATCAGTGAAACTAGCGGAAGGGATGAGCAGTTCTTC. Protein: CAISETSGRDEQFF. The rearrangement uses TRBV10-3 and TRBJ2-1; 8 nucleotides match TRBD2. V was pared by 3 bases and J by 8 bases, with 6 bases of the junction left unmatched. The CDR3 is 14 residues long. Germline-derived CDR1 and CDR2 are ENHRY and SYGVKD.

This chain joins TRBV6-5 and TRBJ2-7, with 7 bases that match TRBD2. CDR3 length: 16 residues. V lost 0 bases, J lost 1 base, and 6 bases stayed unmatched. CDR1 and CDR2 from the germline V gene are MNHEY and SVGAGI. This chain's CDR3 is CASSYSSLASSYEQYF. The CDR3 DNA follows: TGTGCCAGCAGTTACTCGTCACTAGCGTCTTCCTACGAGCAGTACTTC.

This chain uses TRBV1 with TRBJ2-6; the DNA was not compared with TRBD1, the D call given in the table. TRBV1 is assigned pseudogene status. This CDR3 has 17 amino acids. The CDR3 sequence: CTTTRQGATYGANVLTF. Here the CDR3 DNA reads TGCACCACAACTCGACAGGGGGCGACTTATGGGGCCAACGTCCTGACTTTC.

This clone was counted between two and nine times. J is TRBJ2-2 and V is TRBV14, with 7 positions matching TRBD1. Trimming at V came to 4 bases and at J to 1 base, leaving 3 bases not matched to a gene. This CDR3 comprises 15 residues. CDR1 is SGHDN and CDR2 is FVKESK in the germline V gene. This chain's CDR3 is CASSRRQGNTGELFF. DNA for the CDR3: TGTGCCAGCAGCCGAAGACAGGGGAACACCGGGGAGCTGTTTTTT.